Presented here are 20 T cell receptor beta chains from one specimen sequenced in a study of blood T cell repertoires in COVID-19. The method was immunoSEQ multiplex PCR; TCRdb's version includes in-frame clones alone and lacks a portion of them. The data hold 350,000 or so clones, with more than 85% observed a single time. Source material: PBMCs or T cells enriched from blood (not recorded which). These receptors came from a woman younger than 45 who had recovered from COVID-19.

The V call is TRBV10-3, the J call TRBJ2-7; D not certain. CDR3 length: 13 residues. With 5 bases removed from V and 2 bases from J, the gap between germline ends came to 10 bases. Germline values: CDR1 ENHRY, CDR2 SYGVKD. The CDR3 region is CAISYTQTYEQYF. DNA for the CDR3: TGTGCCATCAGTTATACTCAAACCTACGAGCAGTACTTC.

The chain recombines TRBV5-1 with TRBJ1-6; D remains unclear. The CDR3 covers 16 residues. Germline values: CDR1 SGHRS, CDR2 YFSETQ. Trimming took 1 base from V and 10 from J, leaving 18 bases between them. The CDR3 region is CASSLIPPGSGSPLHF. CDR3 nucleotides: TGCGCCAGCAGCTTGATACCCCCCGGGTCGGGATCACCCCTCCACTTT.

DNA of the CDR3: TGTGCCAGCAGCACCAGATCGGGACAGGGTTACACCTTC. This sequence encodes CASSTRSGQGYTF. J is TRBJ1-2 and V is TRBV7-9; the match to TRBD1 covers 9 bases. J gave up 11 bases and V 5 bases, and 9 bases lay outside the gene matches. In germline, CDR1 is SEHNR, CDR2 FQNEAQ (reference sequence). CDR3 size: 13 residues.

V usage is TRBV28 and J usage is TRBJ2-7; D is ambiguous. The CDR3 is 13 amino acids. V lost 7 bases, J lost 5 bases, and 15 bases lay in between. Per germline, CDR1 MDHEN and CDR2 SYDVKM. The CDR3 is CASTESRLHEQYF. CDR3 DNA sequence: TGTGCCAGCACCGAGTCCCGCCTTCACGAGCAGTACTTC.

V usage is TRBV20-1 and J usage is TRBJ2-1, with 8 bases lining up with TRBD1. In germline, CDR1 is DFQATT, CDR2 SNEGSKA (reference sequence). The CDR3 is made up of 13 amino acids. With V trimmed by 3 bases and J by 9 bases, 7 bases remained unmatched. The CDR3 sequence is CSASETGDFEQFF. DNA of the CDR3: TGCAGTGCTAGTGAGACAGGGGATTTTGAGCAGTTCTTC.

The chain uses TRBV7-3 and TRBJ2-1; D unresolved. The CDR3 is 15 residues long. V dropped 2 bases and J dropped 2 bases, with 10 bases sitting between them. Germline CDR1 SGHTA, CDR2 FQGTGA. The CDR3 DNA follows: TGTGCCAGCAGCTTATTCGCGGTGGCCTACAATGAGCAGTTCTTC. Encoded protein: CASSLFAVAYNEQFF. The entire variable domain, with the rest obtained from reference TRBV7-3 and TRBJ2-1, is as follows: GAGVSQTPSNKVTEKGKYVELRCDPISGHTALYWYRQSLGQGPEFLIYFQGTGAADDSGLPNDRFFAVRPEGSVSTLKIQRTERGDSAVYLCASSLFAVAYNEQFFGPGTRLTVL.

The genes are TRBV2 and TRBJ2-7; a weak D match, TRBD1 (5 bases). This CDR3 spans 16 amino acids. Trimming removed 6 bases at V and 5 bases at J, with 23 bases between. Germline loops: CDR1 SNHLY, CDR2 FYNNEI. CDR3 loop: CASSETPDSPMDEQYF. In DNA form, the CDR3 reads TGTGCCAGCAGCGAAACCCCTGACAGTCCCATGGACGAGCAGTACTTC.

The chain couples TRBV5-6 to TRBJ1-2, with no clear D. The ends were cut back, 0 bases at V and 6 bases at J, with 9 bases in the middle. The CDR3 extends over 13 amino acids. Germline V CDR1 and CDR2: SGHDT, YYEEEE. CDR3 nucleotide sequence: TGTGCCAGCAGCTTGGTCAGGCCGGATGGCTACACCTTC. Protein: CASSLVRPDGYTF.

CDR3 protein: CASSQIPAGVWTGELFF. The CDR3 region has the DNA TGTGCCAGCAGCCAGATCCCAGCGGGAGTTTGGACCGGGGAGCTGTTTTTT. The V gene is TRBV14, the J gene TRBJ2-2, with 8 nucleotides matching TRBD2. CDR1 SGHDN and CDR2 FVKESK come from the germline V gene. Trimming removed 3 bases from V and 5 bases from J; junction bases left unmatched: 11. The CDR3 covers 17 residues.

Only one count was recorded for this clone. The V call is TRBV30, the J call TRBJ2-7; TRBD1 aligns across 9 bases. With V trimmed by 0 bases and J by 7 bases, 7 bases remained unmatched. This CDR3 is built from 14 residues. Germline V gene lookup returns CDR1 GTSNPN and CDR2 SVGIG (reference sequence). CDR3 sequence: CAWSVIGTGWEQYF. The CDR3 DNA follows: TGTGCCTGGAGTGTAATCGGGACAGGGTGGGAGCAGTACTTC.

The rearrangement links TRBV30 to TRBJ1-4; D is unclear. Between the trimmed V and J ends, which lost 0 bases and 7 bases, there was a span of 15 bases. The germline V gene has CDR1 GTSNPN and CDR2 SVGIG (reference sequence). The CDR3 consists of 15 residues. The CDR3 here is CAWSVSGGYGEKLFF. The CDR3 nucleotides are TGTGCCTGGAGTGTATCCGGAGGGTACGGTGAAAAACTGTTTTTT.

The rearrangement joins TRBV19 to TRBJ1-2, with 7 bases lining up with TRBD1. The CDR3 extends over 17 amino acids. V was clipped by 4 bases and J by 3 bases; unmatched bases: 14. Germline-derived CDR1 and CDR2 are LNHDA and SQIVND (reference sequence). Here the CDR3 reads CASSRTGQLLKDYGYTF. In DNA, the CDR3 is TGTGCCAGTAGTAGGACGGGACAGCTTCTAAAGGACTATGGCTACACCTTC.

In the case of this clone: The junction does not match germline at one end; this may be a read error. The chain uses TRBV13 and TRBJ2-5; unclear D gene. CDR1 and CDR2 (germline): PRHDT, FYEKMQ (reference sequence). The CDR3 runs to 12 residues. The CDR3 spells CASSVGSWTQYF. Here the CDR3 DNA reads TGTGCCAGCAGCGTAGGGTCATGGACCCAGTACTTC. The full variable domain, its missing parts supplied by reference TRBV13 and TRBJ2-5, is AAGVIQSPRHLIKEKRETATLKCYPIPRHDTVYWYQQGPGQDPQFLISFYEKMQSDKGSIPDRFSAQQFSDYHSELNMSSLELGDSALYFCASSVGSWTQYFGPGTRLLVL.

The V and J genes are TRBV2 and TRBJ1-5; 8 positions agree with TRBD1. The germline CDR1 and CDR2 sequences are SNHLY and FYNNEI. Trimming removed 6 bases from V and 4 bases from J; junction bases left unmatched: 8. The CDR3 totals 15 residues. CDR3 DNA: TGTGCCAGCAGAGGACAGGGCGTTTGGAATCAGCCCCAGCATTTT. The encoded protein is CASRGQGVWNQPQHF.

The chain is built from TRBV28 and TRBJ2-3, with D unclear. V was trimmed by 3 bases and J by 4 bases, leaving 8 bases between them. CDR3 size: 13 residues. Germline loops: CDR1 MDHEN, CDR2 SYDVKM. In DNA, the CDR3 is TGTGCCAGCAGTTTGGTAAGCGCAGATACGCAGTATTTT. This codes for CASSLVSADTQYF.

The chain recombines TRBV19 with TRBJ1-1, with TRBD1 matching 7 bases. J lost 3 bases, V lost 4 bases, and 5 bases had no gene match. The germline V gene encodes CDR1 LNHDA and CDR2 SQIVND (reference sequence). The CDR3 has 14 residues. The CDR3 protein is CASSTFTGDTEAFF. The CDR3 DNA reads as TGTGCCAGTAGTACCTTCACAGGGGACACTGAAGCTTTCTTT.

The rearrangement uses TRBV11-2 and TRBJ2-1, with 9 nucleotides matching TRBD2. Germline CDR1 reads SGHAT; CDR2 reads FQNNGV. The CDR3 consists of 18 residues. After removal of 3 bases from V and 7 bases from J, the junction contained 16 bases not matched to a gene. The chain's CDR3 is CASSFPPYGAGGGNEQFF. In nucleotides, the CDR3 is TGTGCCAGCAGCTTCCCGCCTTATGGAGCGGGAGGAGGAAATGAGCAGTTCTTC.

This clone was detected only a few times. The chain carries TRBV27 and TRBJ2-1, with 10 bases aligning to TRBD2. J was trimmed by 2 bases and V by 4 bases; bases with no gene match: 5. Germline loops: CDR1 MNHEY, CDR2 SMNVEV (reference sequence). This CDR3 has 16 residues. CDR3: CASSSLAGPTYNEQFF. In DNA form, the CDR3 reads TGTGCCAGCAGTTCACTAGCGGGGCCTACCTACAATGAGCAGTTCTTC.

This chain links TRBV28 with TRBJ1-4; TRBD1 agrees at 9 bases. The CDR3 has 15 residues. CDR1 and CDR2 (germline): MDHEN, SYDVKM. J gave up 8 bases and V 2 bases, and 6 bases lay outside the gene matches. The CDR3 region has the DNA TGTGCCAGCAGTTTACGGGACAGGGTACGGGAAAAACTGTTTTTT. It is translated as CASSLRDRVREKLFF.

This clone has just one count. V usage is TRBV2 and J usage is TRBJ1-4; D remains unclear. Per the germline V gene, CDR1 is SNHLY and CDR2 is FYNNEI. V lost 2 bases and J lost 12, with 16 bases in between. This CDR3 spans 14 amino acids. The CDR3 region is CASSERGDGLELFF. As DNA, the CDR3 is TGTGCCAGCAGTGAACGCGGGGATGGATTAGAACTGTTTTTT.